Reported below is one TCR beta chain. The data stem from a study of blood T cells in healthy people across ages. A J-beta primer mix and a sample-barcoded 5' primer were used in a second PCR of about 7 to 12 cycles. Tagging of each cDNA molecule was performed by a template-switch adaptor with 12 random nucleotides. MiXCR, run by TCRdb on the 5' RACE reads, gives a single entry per CDR3 protein. Here the sample spans roughly 1.7 million distinct CDR3 sequences, about 31% being singletons. J was trimmed by 8 bases and V by 6 bases; bases with no gene match: 8. The CDR3 covers 13 residues. From germline, CDR1 is SEHNR and CDR2 FQNEAQ (reference sequence).

This clonotype was sampled from a woman in her 30s in good health. The gene calls are TRBV7-9 and TRBJ1-2; 8 bases match TRBD1. The sample consisted of blood. CDR3 DNA sequence: TGTGCCAGCAGAGGGGACAGGCTAAGGGGCTACACCTTC. Its protein product is CASRGDRLRGYTF. Together with reference TRBV7-9 and TRBJ1-2, the CDR3 gives the full variable domain: DTGVSQNPRHKITKRGQNVTFRCDPISEHNRLYWYRQTLGQGPEFLTYFQNEAQLEKSRLLSDRFSAERPKGSFSTLEIQRTEQGDSAMYLCASRGDRLRGYTFGSGTRLTVV.